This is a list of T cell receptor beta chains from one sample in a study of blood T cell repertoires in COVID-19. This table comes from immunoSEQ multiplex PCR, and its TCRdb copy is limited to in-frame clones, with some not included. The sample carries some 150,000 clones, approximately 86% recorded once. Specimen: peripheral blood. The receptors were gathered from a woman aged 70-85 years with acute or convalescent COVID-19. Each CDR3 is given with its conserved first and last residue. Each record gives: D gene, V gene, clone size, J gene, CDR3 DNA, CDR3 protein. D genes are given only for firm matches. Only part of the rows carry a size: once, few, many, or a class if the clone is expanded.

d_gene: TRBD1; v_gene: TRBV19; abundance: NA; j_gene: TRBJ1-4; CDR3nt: TGTGCCAGTAGTAGGAGACAGGGAGGCGAAAAACTGTTTTTT; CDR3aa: CASSRRQGGEKLFF
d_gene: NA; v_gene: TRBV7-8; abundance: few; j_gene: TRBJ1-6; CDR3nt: TGTGCCAGCAGCTTTGGACAGAAAAATTCACCCCTCCACTTT; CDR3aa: CASSFGQKNSPLHF
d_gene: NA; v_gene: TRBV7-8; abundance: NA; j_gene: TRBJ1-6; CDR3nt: TGTGCCAGCAGCTTGGTAGGGGCCTATTCACCCCTCCACTTT; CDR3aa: CASSLVGAYSPLHF
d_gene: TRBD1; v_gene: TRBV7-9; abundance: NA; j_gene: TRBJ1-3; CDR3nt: TGTGCCAGCAGCTTTATACAGGGGTTTCGAAACACCATATATTTT; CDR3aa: CASSFIQGFRNTIYF
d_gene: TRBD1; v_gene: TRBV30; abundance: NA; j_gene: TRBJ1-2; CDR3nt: TGTGCCTGGAGTGTAGGCCAGGGGGGTGGCTACACCTTC; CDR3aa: CAWSVGQGGGYTF
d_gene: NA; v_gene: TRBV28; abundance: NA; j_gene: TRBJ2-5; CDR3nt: TGTGCCAGCAGGTTAAAGTACAGGTCCCAAGAGACCCAGTACTTC; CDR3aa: CASRLKYRSQETQYF
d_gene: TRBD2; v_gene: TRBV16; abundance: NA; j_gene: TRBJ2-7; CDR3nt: TGTGCCAGCAGCCAAACTCCGGGGCTAGCGGGAGACTACGAGCAGTACTTC; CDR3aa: CASSQTPGLAGDYEQYF
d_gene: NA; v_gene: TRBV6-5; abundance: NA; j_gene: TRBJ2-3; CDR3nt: TGTGCCAGCAGTTACTCGGGGGGGCGCGTAGATACGCAGTATTTT; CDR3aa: CASSYSGGRVDTQYF
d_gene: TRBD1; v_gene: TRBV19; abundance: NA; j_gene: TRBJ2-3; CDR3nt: TGTGCCAGTAGTATCCAACCGGGACAGACGCAGTATTTT; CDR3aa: CASSIQPGQTQYF
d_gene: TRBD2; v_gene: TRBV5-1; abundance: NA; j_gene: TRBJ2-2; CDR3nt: TGCGCCAGCAGCCTAGCGGGGGAGCGGACCGGGGAGCTGTTTTTT; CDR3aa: CASSLAGERTGELFF
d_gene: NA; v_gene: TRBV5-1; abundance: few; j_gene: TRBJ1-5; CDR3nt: TGCGCCAGCAGCTTGGACCAGGGAAATCAGCCCCAGCATTTT; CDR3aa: CASSLDQGNQPQHF
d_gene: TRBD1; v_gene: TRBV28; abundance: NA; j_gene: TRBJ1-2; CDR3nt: TGTGCCAGCAGTTTCTGGGACAGGACTAACTATGGCTACACCTTC; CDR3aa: CASSFWDRTNYGYTF
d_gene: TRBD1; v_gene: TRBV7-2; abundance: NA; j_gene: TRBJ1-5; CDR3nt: TGTGCCAGCAGCCCCAGGGGGCTTACCCTCAATCAGCCCCAGCATTTT; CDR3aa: CASSPRGLTLNQPQHF
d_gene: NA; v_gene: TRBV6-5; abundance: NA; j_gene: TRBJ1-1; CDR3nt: TGTGCCAGCAGTTACTCTGAGGGTGTGACCGAAGCTTTCTTT; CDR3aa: CASSYSEGVTEAFF
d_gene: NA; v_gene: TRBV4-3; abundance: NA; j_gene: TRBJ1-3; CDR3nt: TGCGCCAGCAGCCAAGATCGCAGGGCTGGAAACACCATATATTTT; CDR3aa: CASSQDRRAGNTIYF
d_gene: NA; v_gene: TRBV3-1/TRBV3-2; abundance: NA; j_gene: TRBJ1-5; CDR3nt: TGTGCCAGCAGCCAAGGACCAGGGGCACAGCCCCAGCATTTT; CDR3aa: CASSQGPGAQPQHF
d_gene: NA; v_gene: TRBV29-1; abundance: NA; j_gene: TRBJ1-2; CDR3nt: TGCAGCGTTTATACAGGGAGCACTAACTATGGCTACACCTTC; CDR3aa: CSVYTGSTNYGYTF
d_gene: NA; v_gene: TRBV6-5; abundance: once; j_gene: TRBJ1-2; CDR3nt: TGTGCCAGCAGTAGCCGGGATACCTATGGCTACACCTTC; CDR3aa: CASSSRDTYGYTF
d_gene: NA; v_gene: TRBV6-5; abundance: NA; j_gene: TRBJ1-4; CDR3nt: TGTGCCAGCAGTACCGGGAAGACTACTAATGAAAAACTGTTTTTT; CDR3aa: CASSTGKTTNEKLFF
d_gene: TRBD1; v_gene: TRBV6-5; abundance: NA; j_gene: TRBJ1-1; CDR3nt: TGTGCCAGCAGGCCAGGGGGCAGGGGCGGTGAAGCTTTCTTT; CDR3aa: CASRPGGRGGEAFF
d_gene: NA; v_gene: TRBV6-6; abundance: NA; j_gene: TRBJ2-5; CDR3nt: TGTGCCAGCATGGAGGGCCTCCAAGAGACCCAGTACTTC; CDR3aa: CASMEGLQETQYF
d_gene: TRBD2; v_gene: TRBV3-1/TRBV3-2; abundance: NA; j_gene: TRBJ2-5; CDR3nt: TGTGCCAGCAGGGGACTAGCGGAAGAGACCCAGTACTTC; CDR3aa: CASRGLAEETQYF
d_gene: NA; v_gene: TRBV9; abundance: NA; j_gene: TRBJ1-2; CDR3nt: TGTGCCAGCAGCGTAGCTGAGGGCTACTATGGCTACACCTTC; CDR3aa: CASSVAEGYYGYTF
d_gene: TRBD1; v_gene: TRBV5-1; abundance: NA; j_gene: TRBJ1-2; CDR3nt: TGCGCCAGCAGCTTGGGGGACAGGGCGGTTATGGACTACACCTTC; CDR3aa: CASSLGDRAVMDYTF
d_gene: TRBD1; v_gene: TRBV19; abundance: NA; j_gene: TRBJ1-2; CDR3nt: TGTGCCAGTAGTATACCGGGACAGCCTAACTATGGCTACACCTTC; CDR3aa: CASSIPGQPNYGYTF
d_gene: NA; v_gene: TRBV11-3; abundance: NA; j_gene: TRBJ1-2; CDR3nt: TGTGCCAGCATCCAGGGGAACGACTATGGCTACACCTTC; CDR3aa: CASIQGNDYGYTF
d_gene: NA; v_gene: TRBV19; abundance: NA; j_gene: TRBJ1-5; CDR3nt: TGTGCCAGTAGTTTACCACAGGGCCAGCCCCAGCATTTT; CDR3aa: CASSLPQGQPQHF
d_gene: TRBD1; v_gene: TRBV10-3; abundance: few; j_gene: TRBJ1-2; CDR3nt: TGTGCCATCAGTGAGTTGGGGGGACAGGGGGCGCGAGGCTACACCTTC; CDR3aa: CAISELGGQGARGYTF
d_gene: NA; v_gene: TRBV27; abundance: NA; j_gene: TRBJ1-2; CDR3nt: TGTGCCAGCAGTTTACGGAACAGCCCTTTTATCGACTATGGCTACACCTTC; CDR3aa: CASSLRNSPFIDYGYTF
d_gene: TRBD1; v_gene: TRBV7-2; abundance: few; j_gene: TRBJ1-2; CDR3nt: TGTGCCAGCAGCTTAGAGGGACAGGTCTATGGCTACACCTTC; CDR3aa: CASSLEGQVYGYTF
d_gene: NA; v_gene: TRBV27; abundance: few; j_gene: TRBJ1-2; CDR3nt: TGTGCCAGCAGTTTGGAGGGGAACTATGGCTACACCTTC; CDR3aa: CASSLEGNYGYTF
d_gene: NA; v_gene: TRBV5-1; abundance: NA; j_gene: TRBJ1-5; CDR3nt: TGCGCCAGCAGCTTGGCCGGTGGTAGCAATCAGCCCCAGCATTTT; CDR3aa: CASSLAGGSNQPQHF
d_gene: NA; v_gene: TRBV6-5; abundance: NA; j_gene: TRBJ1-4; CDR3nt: TGTGCCAGCAGAAACCCGAGGGGGGGAGAAGAAAAACTGTTTTTT; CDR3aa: CASRNPRGGEEKLFF
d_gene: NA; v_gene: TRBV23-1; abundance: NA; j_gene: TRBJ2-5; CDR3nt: TGCGCCAGCAGTCAGGGCCGTCGTTCACTGAGAGTTGAGCAAGAGACCCAGTACTTC; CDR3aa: CASSQGRRSLRVEQETQYF
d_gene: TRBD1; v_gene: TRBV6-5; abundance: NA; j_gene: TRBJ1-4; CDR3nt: TGTGCCAGCAGTCCCCGGGACAGGGAAAAACTGTTTTTT; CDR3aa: CASSPRDREKLFF
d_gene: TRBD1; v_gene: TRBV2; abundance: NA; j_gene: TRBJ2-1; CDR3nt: TGTGCCAGCAGCTTGACAGGGAATGAGCAGTTCTTC; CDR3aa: CASSLTGNEQFF
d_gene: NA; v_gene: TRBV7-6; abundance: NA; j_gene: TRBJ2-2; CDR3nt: TGTGCCAGCAGCTTAGTGTCGGTTACGAACACCGGGGAGCTGTTTTTT; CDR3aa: CASSLVSVTNTGELFF
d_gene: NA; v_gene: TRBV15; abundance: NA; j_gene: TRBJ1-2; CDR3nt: TGTGCCACCAGCAGATCAAACAGTCGGTATGGCTACACCTTC; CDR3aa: CATSRSNSRYGYTF
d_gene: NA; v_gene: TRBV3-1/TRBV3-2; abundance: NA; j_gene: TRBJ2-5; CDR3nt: TGTGCCAGCAGCCAAGATTTAGTGGGAACAGGCCAAGAGACCCAGTACTTC; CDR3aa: CASSQDLVGTGQETQYF
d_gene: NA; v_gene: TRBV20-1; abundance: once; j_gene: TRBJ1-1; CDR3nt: TGCAGTGCTAGACAGGGGACTGAAGCTTTCTTT; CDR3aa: CSARQGTEAFF
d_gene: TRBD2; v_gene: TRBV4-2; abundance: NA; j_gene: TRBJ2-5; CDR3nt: TGTGCCAGCAGCCCCTCGGGGGGGCGAGGGGAGACCCAGTACTTC; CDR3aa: CASSPSGGRGETQYF
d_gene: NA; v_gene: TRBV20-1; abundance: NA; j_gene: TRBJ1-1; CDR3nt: TGCAGTGCTAGTGGGACAAGAAGAAACACTGAAGCTTTCTTT; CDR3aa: CSASGTRRNTEAFF
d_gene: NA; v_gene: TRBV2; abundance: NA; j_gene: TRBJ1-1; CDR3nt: TGTGCCAGCAGCAGGGTGCTAATCCCTGAAGCTTTCTTT; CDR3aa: CASSRVLIPEAFF
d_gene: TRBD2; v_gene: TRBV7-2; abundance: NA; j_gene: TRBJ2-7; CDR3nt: TGTGCCAGCACACTAGCGGGGGGGCCGTACGAGCAGTACTTC; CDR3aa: CASTLAGGPYEQYF
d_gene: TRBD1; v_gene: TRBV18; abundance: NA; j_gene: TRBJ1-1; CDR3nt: TGTGCCAGCTCACGCATGGGGGGACAGGGAATTAACACTGAAGCTTTCTTT; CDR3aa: CASSRMGGQGINTEAFF
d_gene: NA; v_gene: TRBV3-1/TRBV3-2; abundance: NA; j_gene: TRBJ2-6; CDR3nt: TGTGCCAGCAGACTAACCTCTGGGGCCAACGTCCTGACTTTC; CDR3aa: CASRLTSGANVLTF